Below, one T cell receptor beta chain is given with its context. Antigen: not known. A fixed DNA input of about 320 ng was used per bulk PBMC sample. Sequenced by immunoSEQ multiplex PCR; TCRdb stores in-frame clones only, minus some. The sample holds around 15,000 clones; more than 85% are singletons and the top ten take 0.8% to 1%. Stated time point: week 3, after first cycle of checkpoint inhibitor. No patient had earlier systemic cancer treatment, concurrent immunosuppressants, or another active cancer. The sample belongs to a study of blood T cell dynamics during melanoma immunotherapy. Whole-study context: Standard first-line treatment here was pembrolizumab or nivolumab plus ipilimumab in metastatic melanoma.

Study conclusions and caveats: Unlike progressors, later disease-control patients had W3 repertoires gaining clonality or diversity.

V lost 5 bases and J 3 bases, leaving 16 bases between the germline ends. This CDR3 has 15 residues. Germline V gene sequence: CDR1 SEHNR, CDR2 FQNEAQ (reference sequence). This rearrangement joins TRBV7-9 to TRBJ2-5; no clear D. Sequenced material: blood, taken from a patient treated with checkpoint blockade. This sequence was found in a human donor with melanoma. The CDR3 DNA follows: TGTGCCAGCAGCCAACAAATCCAGTGGGAAGAGACCCAGTACTTC. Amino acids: CASSQQIQWEETQYF. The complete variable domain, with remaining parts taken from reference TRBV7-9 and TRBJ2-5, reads DTGVSQNPRHKITKRGQNVTFRCDPISEHNRLYWYRQTLGQGPEFLTYFQNEAQLEKSRLLSDRFSAERPKGSFSTLEIQRTEQGDSAMYLCASSQQIQWEETQYFGPGTRLLVL.